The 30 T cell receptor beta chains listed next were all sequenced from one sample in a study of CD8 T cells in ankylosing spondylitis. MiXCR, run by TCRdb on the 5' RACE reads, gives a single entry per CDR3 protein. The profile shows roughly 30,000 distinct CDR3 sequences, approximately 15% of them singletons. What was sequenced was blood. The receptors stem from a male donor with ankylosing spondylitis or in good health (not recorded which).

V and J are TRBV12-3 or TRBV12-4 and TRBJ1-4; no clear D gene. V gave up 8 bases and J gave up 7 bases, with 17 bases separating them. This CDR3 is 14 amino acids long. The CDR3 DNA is TGTGCCAGCGCCCTCGCGGCGGGCGGTGAAAAACTGTTTTTT. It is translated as CASALAAGGEKLFF.

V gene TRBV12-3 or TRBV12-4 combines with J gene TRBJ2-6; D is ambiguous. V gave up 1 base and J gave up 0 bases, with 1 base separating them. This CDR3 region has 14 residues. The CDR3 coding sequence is TGTGCCAGCAGTTTAGTCTCTGGGGCCAACGTCCTGACTTTC. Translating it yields CASSLVSGANVLTF.

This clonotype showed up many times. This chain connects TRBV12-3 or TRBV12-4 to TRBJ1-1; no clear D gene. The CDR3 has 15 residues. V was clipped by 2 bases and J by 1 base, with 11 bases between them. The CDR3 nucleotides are TGTGCCAGCAGTTTAAACGCCGGGCAGAACACTGAAGCTTTCTTT. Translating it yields CASSLNAGQNTEAFF.

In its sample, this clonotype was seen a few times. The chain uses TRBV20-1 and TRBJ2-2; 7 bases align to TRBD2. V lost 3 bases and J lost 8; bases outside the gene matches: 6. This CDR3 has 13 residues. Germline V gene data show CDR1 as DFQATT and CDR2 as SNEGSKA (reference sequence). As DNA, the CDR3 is TGCAGTGCTAGGGCGGGGGTCGTAGGGGAGCTGTTTTTT. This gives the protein CSARAGVVGELFF.

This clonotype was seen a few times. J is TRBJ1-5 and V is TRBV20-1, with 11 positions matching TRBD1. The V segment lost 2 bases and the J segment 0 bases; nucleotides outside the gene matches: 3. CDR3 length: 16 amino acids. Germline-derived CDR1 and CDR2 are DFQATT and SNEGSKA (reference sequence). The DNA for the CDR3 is TGCAGTGCTAGAAGGACAGGGGGCAATAGCAATCAGCCCCAGCATTTT. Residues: CSARRTGGNSNQPQHF.

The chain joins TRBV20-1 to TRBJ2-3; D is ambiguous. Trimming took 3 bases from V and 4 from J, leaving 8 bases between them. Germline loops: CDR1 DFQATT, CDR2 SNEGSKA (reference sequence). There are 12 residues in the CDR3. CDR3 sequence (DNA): TGCAGTGCTAGGGCTCCGCCAGATACGCAGTATTTT. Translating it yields CSARAPPDTQYF.

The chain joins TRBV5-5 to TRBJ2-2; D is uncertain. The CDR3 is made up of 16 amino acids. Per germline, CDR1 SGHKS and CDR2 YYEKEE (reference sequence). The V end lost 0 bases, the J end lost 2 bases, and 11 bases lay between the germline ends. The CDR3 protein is CASSLGLGKNTGELFF. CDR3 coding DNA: TGTGCCAGCAGCTTGGGCCTAGGAAAAAACACCGGGGAGCTGTTTTTT. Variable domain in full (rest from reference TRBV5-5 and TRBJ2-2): DAGVTQSPTHLIKTRGQQVTLRCSPISGHKSVSWYQQVLGQGPQFIFQYYEKEERGRGNFPDRFSARQFPNYSSELNVNALLLGDSALYLCASSLGLGKNTGELFFGEGSRLTVL.

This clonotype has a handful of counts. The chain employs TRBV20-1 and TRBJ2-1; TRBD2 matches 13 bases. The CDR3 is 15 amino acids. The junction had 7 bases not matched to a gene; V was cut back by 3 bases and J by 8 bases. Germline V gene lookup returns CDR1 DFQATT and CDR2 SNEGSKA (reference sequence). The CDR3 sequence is CSASGLAGVTDEQFF. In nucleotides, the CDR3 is TGCAGTGCTAGTGGACTAGCGGGAGTAACCGATGAGCAGTTCTTC.

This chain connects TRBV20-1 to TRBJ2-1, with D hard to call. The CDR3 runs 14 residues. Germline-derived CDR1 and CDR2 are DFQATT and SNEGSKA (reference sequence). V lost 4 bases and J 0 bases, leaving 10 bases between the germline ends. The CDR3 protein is CSAITVNSYNEQFF. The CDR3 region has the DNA TGCAGTGCTATAACAGTCAACTCCTACAATGAGCAGTTCTTC.

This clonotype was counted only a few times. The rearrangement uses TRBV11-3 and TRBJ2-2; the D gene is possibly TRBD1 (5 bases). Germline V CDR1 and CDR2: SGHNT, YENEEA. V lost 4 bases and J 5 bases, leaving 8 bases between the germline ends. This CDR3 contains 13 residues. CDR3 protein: CASSSTATGELFF. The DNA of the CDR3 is TGTGCCAGCAGCTCGACAGCTACCGGGGAGCTGTTTTTT.

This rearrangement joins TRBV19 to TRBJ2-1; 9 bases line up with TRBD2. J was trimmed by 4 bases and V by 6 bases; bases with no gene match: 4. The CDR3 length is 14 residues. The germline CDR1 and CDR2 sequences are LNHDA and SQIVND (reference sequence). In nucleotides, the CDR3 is TGTGCCAGTAGGCCTACTAGCGGGTACAATGAGCAGTTCTTC. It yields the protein CASRPTSGYNEQFF.

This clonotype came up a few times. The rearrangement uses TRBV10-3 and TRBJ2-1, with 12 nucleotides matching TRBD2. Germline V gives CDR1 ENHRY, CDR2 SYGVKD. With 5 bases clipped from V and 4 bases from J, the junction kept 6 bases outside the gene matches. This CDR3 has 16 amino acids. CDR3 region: CAISRLAGDLYNEQFF. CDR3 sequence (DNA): TGTGCCATCAGTCGACTAGCGGGAGACCTATACAATGAGCAGTTCTTC.

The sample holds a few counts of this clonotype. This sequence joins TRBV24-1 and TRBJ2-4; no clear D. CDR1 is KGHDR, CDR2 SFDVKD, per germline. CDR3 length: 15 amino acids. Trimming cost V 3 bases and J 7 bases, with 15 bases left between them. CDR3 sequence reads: CATSDPRTTSNIQYF. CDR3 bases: TGTGCCACCAGTGATCCCCGGACCACTTCGAACATTCAGTACTTC.

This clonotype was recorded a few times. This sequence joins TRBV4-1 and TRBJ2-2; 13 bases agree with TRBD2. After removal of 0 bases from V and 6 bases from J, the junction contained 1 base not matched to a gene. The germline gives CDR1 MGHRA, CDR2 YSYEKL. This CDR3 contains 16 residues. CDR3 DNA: TGCGCCAGCAGCCAAGAACTAGCGGGAGGGTCCGGGGAGCTGTTTTTT. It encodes CASSQELAGGSGELFF.

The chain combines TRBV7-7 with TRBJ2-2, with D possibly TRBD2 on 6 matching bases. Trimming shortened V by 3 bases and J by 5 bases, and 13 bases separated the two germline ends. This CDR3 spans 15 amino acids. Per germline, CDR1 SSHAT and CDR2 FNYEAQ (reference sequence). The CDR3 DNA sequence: TGTGCCAGCAGCTTGAGGGGAGGAGAGACCGGGGAGCTGTTTTTT. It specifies CASSLRGGETGELFF.

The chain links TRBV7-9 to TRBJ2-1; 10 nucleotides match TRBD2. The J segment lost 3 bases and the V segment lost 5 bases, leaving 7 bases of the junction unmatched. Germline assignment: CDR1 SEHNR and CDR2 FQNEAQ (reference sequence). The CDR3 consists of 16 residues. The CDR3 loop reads CASSPWTSGGYNEQFF. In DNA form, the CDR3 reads TGTGCCAGCAGCCCCTGGACTAGCGGAGGCTACAATGAGCAGTTCTTC.

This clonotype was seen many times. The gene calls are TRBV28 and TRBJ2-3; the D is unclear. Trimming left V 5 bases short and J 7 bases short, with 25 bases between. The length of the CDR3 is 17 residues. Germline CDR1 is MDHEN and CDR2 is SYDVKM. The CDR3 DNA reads TGTGCCAGCAGTGTCGCGATCGTGGGAAAAGACCCTTATACGCAGTATTTT. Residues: CASSVAIVGKDPYTQYF.

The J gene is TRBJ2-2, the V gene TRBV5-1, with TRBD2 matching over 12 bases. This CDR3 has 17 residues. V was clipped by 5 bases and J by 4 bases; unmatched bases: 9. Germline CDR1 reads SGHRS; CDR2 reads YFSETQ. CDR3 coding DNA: TGCGCCAGCAGACCCCTCACTAGCGGGAGGCTCACCGGGGAGCTGTTTTTT. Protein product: CASRPLTSGRLTGELFF.

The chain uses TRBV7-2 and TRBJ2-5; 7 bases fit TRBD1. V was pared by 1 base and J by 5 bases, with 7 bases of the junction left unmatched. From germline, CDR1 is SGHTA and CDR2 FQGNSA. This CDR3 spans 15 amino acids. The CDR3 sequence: CASSLGGTVHETQYF. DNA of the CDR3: TGTGCCAGCAGCTTAGGGGGGACAGTGCATGAGACCCAGTACTTC. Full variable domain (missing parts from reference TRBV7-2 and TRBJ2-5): GAGVSQSPSNKVTEKGKDVELRCDPISGHTALYWYRQSLGQGLEFLIYFQGNSAPDKSGLPSDRFSAERTGGSVSTLTIQRTQQEDSAVYLCASSLGGTVHETQYFGPGTRLLVL.

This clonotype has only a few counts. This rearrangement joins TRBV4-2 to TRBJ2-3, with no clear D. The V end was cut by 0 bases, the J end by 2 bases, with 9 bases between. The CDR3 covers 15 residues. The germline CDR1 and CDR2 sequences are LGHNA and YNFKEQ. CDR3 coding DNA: TGTGCCAGCAGCCAAGAACGTCGGACCACAGATACGCAGTATTTT. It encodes CASSQERRTTDTQYF.

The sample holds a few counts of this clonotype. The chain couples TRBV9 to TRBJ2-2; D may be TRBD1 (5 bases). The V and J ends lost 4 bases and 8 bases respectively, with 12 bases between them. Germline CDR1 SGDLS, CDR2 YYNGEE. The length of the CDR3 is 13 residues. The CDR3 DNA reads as TGTGCCAGCAGCCCGGACATGAGTGGGGAGCTGTTTTTT. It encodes CASSPDMSGELFF.

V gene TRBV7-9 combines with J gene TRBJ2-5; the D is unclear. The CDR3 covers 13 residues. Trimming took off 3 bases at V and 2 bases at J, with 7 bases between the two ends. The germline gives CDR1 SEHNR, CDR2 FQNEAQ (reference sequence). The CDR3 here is CASSFSWQETQYF. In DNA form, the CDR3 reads TGTGCCAGCAGCTTTTCCTGGCAAGAGACCCAGTACTTC. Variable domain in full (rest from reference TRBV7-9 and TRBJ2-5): DTGVSQNPRHKITKRGQNVTFRCDPISEHNRLYWYRQTLGQGPEFLTYFQNEAQLEKSRLLSDRFSAERPKGSFSTLEIQRTEQGDSAMYLCASSFSWQETQYFGPGTRLLVL.

CDR3 coding DNA: TGCAGTGCTAGAAGTACAGGGGACATTAACACTGAAGCTTTCTTT. Protein product: CSARSTGDINTEAFF. The rearrangement uses TRBV20-1 and TRBJ1-1; 7 nucleotides align to TRBD1. Germline V gene sequence: CDR1 DFQATT, CDR2 SNEGSKA (reference sequence). V lost 2 bases, J lost 2 bases, and 8 bases stayed unmatched. The CDR3 is made up of 15 amino acids.

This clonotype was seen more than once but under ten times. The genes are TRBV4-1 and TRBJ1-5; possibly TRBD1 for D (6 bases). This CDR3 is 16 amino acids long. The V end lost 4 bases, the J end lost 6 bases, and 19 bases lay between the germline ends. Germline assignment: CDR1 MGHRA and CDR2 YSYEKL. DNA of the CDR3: TGCGCCAGCAGCCCCGGAGGGGGTGGTGTCGGTCAGCCCCAGCATTTT. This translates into CASSPGGGGVGQPQHF.

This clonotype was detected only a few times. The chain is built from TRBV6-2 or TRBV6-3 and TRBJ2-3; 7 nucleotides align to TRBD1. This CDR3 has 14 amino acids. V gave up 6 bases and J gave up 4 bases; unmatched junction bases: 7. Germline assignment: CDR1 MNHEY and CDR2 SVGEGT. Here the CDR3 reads CASRPDRVPDTQYF. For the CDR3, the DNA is TGTGCCAGCAGACCCGACAGGGTGCCAGATACGCAGTATTTT.

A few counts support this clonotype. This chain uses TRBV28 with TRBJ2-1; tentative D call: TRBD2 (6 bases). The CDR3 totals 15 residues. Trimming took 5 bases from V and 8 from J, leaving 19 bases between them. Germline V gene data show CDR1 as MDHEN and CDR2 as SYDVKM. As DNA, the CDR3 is TGTGCCAGCAGTCCCGCCGGGACTGCCCACGATGAGCAGTTCTTC. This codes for CASSPAGTAHDEQFF.

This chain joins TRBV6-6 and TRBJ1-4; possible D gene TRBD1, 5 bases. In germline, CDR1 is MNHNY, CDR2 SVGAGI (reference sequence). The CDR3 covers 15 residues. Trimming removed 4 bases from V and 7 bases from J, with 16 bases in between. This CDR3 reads CASSSASGEGEKLFF. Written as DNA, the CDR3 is TGTGCCAGCAGTTCGGCGTCGGGGGAGGGTGAAAAACTGTTTTTT.

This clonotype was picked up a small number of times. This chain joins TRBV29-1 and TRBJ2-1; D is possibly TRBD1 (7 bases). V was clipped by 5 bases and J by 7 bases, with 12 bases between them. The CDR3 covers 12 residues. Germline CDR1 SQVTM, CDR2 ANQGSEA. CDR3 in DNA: TGCAGCGTTCTGACAGGGAGGAATGAGCAGTTCTTC. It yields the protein CSVLTGRNEQFF.

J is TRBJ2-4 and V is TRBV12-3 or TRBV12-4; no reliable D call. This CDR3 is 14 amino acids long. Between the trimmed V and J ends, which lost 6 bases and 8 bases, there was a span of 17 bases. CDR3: CASSPLGRAHIQYF. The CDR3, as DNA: TGTGCCAGCAGCCCCCTTGGCCGGGCACACATTCAGTACTTC.

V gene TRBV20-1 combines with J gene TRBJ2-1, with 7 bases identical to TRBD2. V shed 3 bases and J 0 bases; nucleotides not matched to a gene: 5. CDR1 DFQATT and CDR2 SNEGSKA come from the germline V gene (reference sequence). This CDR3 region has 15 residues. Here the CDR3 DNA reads TGCAGTGCTAGCGGGAGGTCGTCCTCCTACAATGAGCAGTTCTTC. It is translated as CSASGRSSSYNEQFF.